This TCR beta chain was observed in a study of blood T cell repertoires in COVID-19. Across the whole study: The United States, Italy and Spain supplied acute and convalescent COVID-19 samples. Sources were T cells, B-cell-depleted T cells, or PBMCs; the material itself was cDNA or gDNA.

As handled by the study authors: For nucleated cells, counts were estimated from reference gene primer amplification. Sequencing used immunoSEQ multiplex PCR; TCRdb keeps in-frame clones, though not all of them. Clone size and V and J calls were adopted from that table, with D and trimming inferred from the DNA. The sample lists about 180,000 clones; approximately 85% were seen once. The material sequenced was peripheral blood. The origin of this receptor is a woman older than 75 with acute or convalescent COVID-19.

This CDR3 is CASSSGGTGSEKLFF. As DNA, the CDR3 is TGCGCCAGCAGCTCTGGGGGGACAGGGAGCGAAAAACTGTTTTTT. The chain carries TRBV5-1 and TRBJ1-4; 9 nucleotides match TRBD1. Germline CDR1 SGHRS, CDR2 YFSETQ. The CDR3 has 15 amino acids. The ends lost 3 bases at V and 8 bases at J; junction bases unmatched: 8.